One and the same sample provided the 27 T cell receptor beta chains below, sequenced in a study of blood T cell repertoires in COVID-19. Generated by immunoSEQ multiplex PCR, the TCRdb table keeps only in-frame clones and is missing some. The sample lists about 400,000 clones, 86% occurring once. The sample comprised peripheral blood. These receptors all stem from a woman between 55 and 75 years old with COVID-19, enrolled during active disease.

This chain uses TRBV2 with TRBJ1-2; D is ambiguous. The CDR3 spans 12 residues. CDR1 and CDR2 from the germline V gene are SNHLY and FYNNEI. Trimming removed 10 bases from V and 0 bases from J, with 9 bases in between. The CDR3, as DNA: TGTGCCACCTCAGCGACTAACTATGGCTACACCTTC. It yields the protein CATSATNYGYTF. The entire variable domain, with the rest obtained from reference TRBV2 and TRBJ1-2, is as follows: EPEVTQTPSHQVTQMGQEVILRCVPISNHLYFYWYRQILGQKVEFLVSFYNNEISEKSEIFDDQFSVERPDGSNFTLKIRSTKLEDSAMYFCATSATNYGYTFGSGTRLTVV.

The V call is TRBV11-3, the J call TRBJ2-6, with D unclear. From germline, CDR1 is SGHNT and CDR2 YENEEA. The V end lost 1 base, the J end lost 2 bases, and 9 bases lay between the germline ends. The CDR3 consists of 16 residues. The DNA for the CDR3 is TGTGCCAGCAGCTTAGGATTCAGCGCTGGGGCCAACGTCCTGACTTTC. Translation: CASSLGFSAGANVLTF.

The chain employs TRBV19 and TRBJ1-2; 9 bases line up with TRBD1. Per the germline V gene, CDR1 is LNHDA and CDR2 is SQIVND (reference sequence). The CDR3 extends over 12 amino acids. V was pared by 5 bases and J by 7 bases, with 2 bases of the junction left unmatched. The CDR3 loop reads CASSHRGLGYTF. The DNA for the CDR3 is TGTGCCAGTAGTCACAGGGGGCTTGGCTACACCTTC. Based on the CDR3 plus reference TRBV19 and TRBJ1-2, the full variable domain is DGGITQSPKYLFRKEGQNVTLSCEQNLNHDAMYWYRQDPGQGLRLIYYSQIVNDFQKGDIAEGYSVSREKKESFPLTVTSAQKNPTAFYLCASSHRGLGYTFGSGTRLTVV.

The V gene is TRBV6-5, the J gene TRBJ2-1; the match to TRBD1 covers 9 bases. The trim removed 6 bases at V and 6 bases at J, leaving 9 bases unmatched. Germline CDR1 reads MNHEY; CDR2 reads SVGAGI. The CDR3 runs to 15 residues. The CDR3 loop reads CASRLGTGFFNEQFF. The CDR3 DNA is TGTGCCAGCAGGCTCGGGACAGGGTTTTTCAATGAGCAGTTCTTC.

The rearrangement uses TRBV5-1 and TRBJ2-7; 7 nucleotides match TRBD1. Trimming at V came to 2 bases and at J to 3 bases, leaving 5 bases not matched to a gene. Germline values: CDR1 SGHRS, CDR2 YFSETQ. There are 14 residues in the CDR3. The CDR3, as DNA: TGCGCCAGCAGCTTTATAGGGGGCGACTACGAGCAGTACTTC. This sequence encodes CASSFIGGDYEQYF.

CDR3 DNA: TGTGCCAGCAGCCAAGAATTTCCAGCGGGGGGATTGGAGACCCAGTACTTC. The encoded protein is CASSQEFPAGGLETQYF. This chain joins TRBV3-1 (or the pseudogene TRBV3-2) and TRBJ2-5; TRBD2 matches at 9 bases. Germline loops: CDR1 LGHDT, CDR2 YNNKEL (reference sequence). The CDR3 spans 17 residues. Trimming at V came to 0 bases and at J to 5 bases, leaving 10 bases not matched to a gene.

This chain uses TRBV20-1 with TRBJ2-1; a possible D gene is TRBD2 (6 bases). With 3 bases removed from V and 2 bases from J, the gap between germline ends came to 14 bases. Looked up from germline, CDR1 is DFQATT and CDR2 is SNEGSKA (reference sequence). This CDR3 is built from 15 residues. The CDR3 reads CSASRVGEAYNEQFF. In DNA form, the CDR3 reads TGCAGTGCTAGTAGGGTAGGGGAGGCCTACAATGAGCAGTTCTTC.

V and J are TRBV29-1 and TRBJ2-7, with D hard to call. The CDR3 extends over 15 amino acids. CDR1 is SQVTM, CDR2 ANQGSEA, per germline. The V gene lost 7 bases and the J gene lost 0 bases, with 19 bases spanning the gap. CDR3 in DNA: TGCAGCGAACCCCCTAACCTACCGAGCTCCTACGAGCAGTACTTC. Translation gives CSEPPNLPSSYEQYF.

V gene TRBV5-6 combines with J gene TRBJ1-1, with TRBD1 as a possible D gene (5 bases). Trimming removed 0 bases at V and 6 bases at J, with 12 bases between. The V gene's germline CDR1 is SGHDT and CDR2 YYEEEE. This CDR3 has 14 residues. DNA of the CDR3: TGTGCCAGCAGCTTGGGACTAGGGGCCCCTGAAGCTTTCTTT. This translates into CASSLGLGAPEAFF.

The V call is TRBV7-9, the J call TRBJ1-1, with TRBD1 matching over 7 bases. This CDR3 comprises 15 residues. The germline V gene has CDR1 SEHNR and CDR2 FQNEAQ (reference sequence). V lost 5 bases and J lost 1; bases outside the gene matches: 7. The CDR3 DNA sequence: TGTGCCAGCAGCCGAGGGGACAGACCGAACACTGAAGCTTTCTTT. Protein: CASSRGDRPNTEAFF. Supplemented by reference TRBV7-9 and TRBJ1-1, the full variable domain reads DTGVSQNPRHKITKRGQNVTFRCDPISEHNRLYWYRQTLGQGPEFLTYFQNEAQLEKSRLLSDRFSAERPKGSFSTLEIQRTEQGDSAMYLCASSRGDRPNTEAFFGQGTRLTVV.

V is TRBV11-2 and J is TRBJ2-1; TRBD2 aligns across 11 bases. In germline, CDR1 is SGHAT, CDR2 FQNNGV. The J segment lost 9 bases and the V segment lost 4 bases, leaving 8 bases of the junction unmatched. The CDR3 length is 15 residues. CDR3 sequence: CASSSLAGGSSEQFF. The CDR3 DNA sequence: TGTGCCAGCAGCTCGCTAGCGGGGGGTAGTAGTGAGCAGTTCTTC.

This clone was detected once. The chain is built from TRBV6-5 and TRBJ2-5; D may be TRBD2 (5 bases). V lost 2 bases and J 7 bases, leaving 14 bases between the germline ends. The CDR3 runs to 14 residues. Germline loops: CDR1 MNHEY, CDR2 SVGAGI. The CDR3 spells CASSYQTGSGTQYF. The CDR3 bases are TGTGCCAGCAGTTACCAAACGGGGTCGGGGACCCAGTACTTC.

The chain links TRBV5-6 to TRBJ1-3, with TRBD1 matching 7 bases. CDR1 and CDR2 from the germline V gene are SGHDT and YYEEEE. V was clipped by 1 base and J by 2 bases; unmatched bases: 0. The CDR3 runs to 14 residues. As DNA, the CDR3 is TGTGCCAGCAGCTTGAGGGGGCCTGGAAACACCATATATTTT. It is translated as CASSLRGPGNTIYF.

The V call is TRBV5-6, the J call TRBJ2-1; D unclear. The CDR3 is 13 amino acids. Germline assignment: CDR1 SGHDT and CDR2 YYEEEE. The V and J ends lost 2 bases and 1 base respectively, with 4 bases between them. The CDR3 here is CASSFGSYNEQFF. CDR3 coding DNA: TGTGCCAGCAGCTTCGGGTCCTACAATGAGCAGTTCTTC. The variable domain in full, with the rest retrieved from reference TRBV5-6 and TRBJ2-1, is DAGVTQSPTHLIKTRGQQVTLRCSPKSGHDTVSWYQQALGQGPQFIFQYYEEEERQRGNFPDRFSGHQFPNYSSELNVNALLLGDSALYLCASSFGSYNEQFFGPGTRLTVL.

The chain couples TRBV5-1 to TRBJ2-7; 9 bases map to TRBD2. Germline V CDR1 and CDR2: SGHRS, YFSETQ. There are 15 residues in the CDR3. J was trimmed by 5 bases and V by 1 base; bases with no gene match: 7. The CDR3 sequence: CASSLSSGGPDEQYF. The CDR3 region has the DNA TGCGCCAGCAGCTTGTCAAGCGGGGGGCCCGACGAGCAGTACTTC.

This sequence joins TRBV29-1 and TRBJ1-2; possibly TRBD1 for D (5 bases). Per germline, CDR1 SQVTM and CDR2 ANQGSEA. The CDR3 spans 13 residues. Trimming took 4 bases from V and 4 from J, leaving 13 bases between them. The DNA of the CDR3 is TGCAGCGTTGGGGCAGGGAGGATCTATGGCTACACCTTC. It translates to CSVGAGRIYGYTF.

The chain recombines TRBV5-5 with TRBJ1-2; 7 bases align to TRBD1. The J segment lost 5 bases and the V segment lost 6 bases, leaving 10 bases of the junction unmatched. CDR3 length: 14 residues. Per germline, CDR1 SGHKS and CDR2 YYEKEE (reference sequence). In DNA form, the CDR3 reads TGTGCCAGCACTTCTCCCGGGACAGCTTATGGCTACACCTTC. It translates to CASTSPGTAYGYTF.

This clone was seen a handful of times. Other nucleotide sequences from this sample produce the same CDR3. The CDR3 bases are TGCGCCAGCAGCACGGGACAGGGAAACACTGAAGCTTTCTTT. This encodes CASSTGQGNTEAFF. The chain uses TRBV5-1 and TRBJ1-1; TRBD1 matches 9 bases. The CDR3 contains 14 residues. The germline gives CDR1 SGHRS, CDR2 YFSETQ. Trimming removed 4 bases from V and 2 bases from J; junction bases left unmatched: 3.

V is TRBV18 and J is TRBJ2-3; TRBD2 matches 7 bases. Germline V gene lookup returns CDR1 KGHSH and CDR2 LQKENI. The CDR3 is 13 residues long. V dropped 2 bases and J dropped 6; count of bases not matched to a gene: 2. Here the CDR3 reads CASSPGEGDTQYF. In nucleotides, the CDR3 is TGTGCCAGCTCACCAGGGGAGGGGGATACGCAGTATTTT.

Remarks on this clone: The same CDR3 can be traced to other DNA sequences in this sample. The chain employs TRBV20-1 and TRBJ1-3; D gene uncertain. The CDR3 sequence is 11 residues long. V dropped 4 bases and J dropped 4 bases, with 5 bases sitting between them. From germline, CDR1 is DFQATT and CDR2 SNEGSKA (reference sequence). The CDR3 nucleotides read TGCAGTGCTAATGGCGGAAACACCATATATTTT. Translation: CSANGGNTIYF.

The chain recombines TRBV6-5 with TRBJ2-7, with D possibly being TRBD2 (5 bases). The CDR3 loop spans 12 amino acids. Trimming pared 6 bases from V and 11 bases from J, leaving 17 bases between. Germline loops: CDR1 MNHEY, CDR2 SVGAGI. CDR3 nucleotide sequence: TGTGCCAGCAGAACCAGCAGGACTTCGGAGTACTTC. It is translated as CASRTSRTSEYF.

V and J are TRBV29-1 and TRBJ2-3; TRBD2 matches 7 bases. Germline values: CDR1 SQVTM, CDR2 ANQGSEA. Trimming at V came to 7 bases and at J to 2 bases, leaving 6 bases not matched to a gene. This CDR3 region has 13 residues. The DNA for the CDR3 is TGCAGCGCGGGAGGAGGGCTCACAGATACGCAGTATTTT. Translated: CSAGGGLTDTQYF.

This clone showed up just a few times. This chain uses TRBV2 with TRBJ1-6; tentative D call: TRBD1 (5 bases). The CDR3 covers 13 residues. V lost 7 bases to trimming and J lost 3 bases, with 7 bases between them. The germline V gene encodes CDR1 SNHLY and CDR2 FYNNEI. In DNA, the CDR3 is TGTGCCAGCACAACAGGCTATAATTCACCCCTCCACTTT. Translating gives CASTTGYNSPLHF.

The chain combines TRBV9 with TRBJ2-1, with TRBD2 matching 9 bases. The CDR3 loop spans 17 amino acids. Germline V CDR1 and CDR2: SGDLS, YYNGEE. The junction had 14 bases not matched to a gene; V was cut back by 4 bases and J by 6 bases. The CDR3 here is CASSLRTIGGGANEQFF. The DNA of the CDR3 is TGTGCCAGCAGCCTACGGACTATTGGCGGGGGGGCCAATGAGCAGTTCTTC. Looking up the rest from reference TRBV9 and TRBJ2-1 gives the full variable domain: DSGVTQTPKHLITATGQRVTLRCSPRSGDLSVYWYQQSLDQGLQFLIQYYNGEERAKGNILERFSAQQFPDLHSELNLSSLELGDSALYFCASSLRTIGGGANEQFFGPGTRLTVL.

The rearrangement links TRBV20-1 to TRBJ1-2; D call uncertain. CDR3 length: 11 amino acids. CDR1 is DFQATT, CDR2 SNEGSKA, per germline (reference sequence). V was clipped by 4 bases and J by 4 bases, with 7 bases between them. Written as DNA, the CDR3 is TGCAGTGCTATGCGGGCCTATGGCTACACCTTC. It specifies CSAMRAYGYTF.

This sequence joins TRBV7-6 and TRBJ1-4, with D unclear. CDR3 size: 12 residues. CDR1 is SGHVS, CDR2 FNYEAQ, per germline. V lost 4 bases and J lost 6, with 6 bases in between. The CDR3 coding sequence is TGTGCCAGCAGCTGGCAGGATGAAAAACTGTTTTTT. The encoded protein is CASSWQDEKLFF.

The rearrangement joins TRBV6-5 to TRBJ2-7, with D possibly matching TRBD1 (6 bases). The V gene lost 6 bases and the J gene lost 2 bases, with 14 bases spanning the gap. The CDR3 sequence is 14 residues long. CDR1 MNHEY and CDR2 SVGAGI come from the germline V gene. CDR3 bases: TGTGCCAGCAGATCGGACAGCACTCCCTACGAGCAGTACTTC. Translating it yields CASRSDSTPYEQYF.